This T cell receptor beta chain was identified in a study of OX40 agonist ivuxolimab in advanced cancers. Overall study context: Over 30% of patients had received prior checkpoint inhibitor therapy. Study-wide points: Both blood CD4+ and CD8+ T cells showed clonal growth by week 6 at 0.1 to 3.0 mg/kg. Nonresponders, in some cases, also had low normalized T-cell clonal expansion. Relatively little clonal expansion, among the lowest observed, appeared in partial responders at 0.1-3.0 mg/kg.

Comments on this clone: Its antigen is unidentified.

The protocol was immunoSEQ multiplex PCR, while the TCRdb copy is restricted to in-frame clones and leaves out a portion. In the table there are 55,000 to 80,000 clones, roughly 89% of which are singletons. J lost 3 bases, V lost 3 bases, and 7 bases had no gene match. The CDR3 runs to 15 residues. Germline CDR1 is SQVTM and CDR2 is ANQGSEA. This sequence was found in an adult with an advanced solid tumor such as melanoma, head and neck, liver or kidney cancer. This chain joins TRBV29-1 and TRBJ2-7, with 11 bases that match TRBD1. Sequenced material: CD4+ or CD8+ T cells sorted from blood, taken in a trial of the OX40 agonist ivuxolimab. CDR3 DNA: TGCAGCGTTGACGGGGTTGGGACAGGGGGCTACGAGCAGTACTTC. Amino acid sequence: CSVDGVGTGGYEQYF.